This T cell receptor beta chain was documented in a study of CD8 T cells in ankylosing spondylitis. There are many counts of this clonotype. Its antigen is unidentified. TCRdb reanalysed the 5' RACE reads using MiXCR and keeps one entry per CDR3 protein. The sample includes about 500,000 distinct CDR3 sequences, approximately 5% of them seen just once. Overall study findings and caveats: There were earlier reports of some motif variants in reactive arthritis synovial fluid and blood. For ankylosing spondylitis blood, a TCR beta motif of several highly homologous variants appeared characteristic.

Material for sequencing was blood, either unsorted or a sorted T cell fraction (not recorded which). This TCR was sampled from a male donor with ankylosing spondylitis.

The DNA of the CDR3 is TGTGCCAGCAGCTCACGGGCGGGCGCAATTACCGGGGAGCTGTTTTTT. It is translated as CASSSRAGAITGELFF. The rearrangement uses TRBV7-9 and TRBJ2-2, with D perhaps TRBD2 (5 bases). V dropped 4 bases and J dropped 5 bases, with 17 bases sitting between them. This CDR3 has 16 residues. Germline assignment: CDR1 SEHNR and CDR2 FQNEAQ (reference sequence).